This paragraph covers one TCR beta chain sequence. Antigen: not known. The sample belongs to a study of a mutant IDH1 vaccine in newly diagnosed glioma. Overall study context: Patients got their first vaccination 4-6 weeks after radiotherapy alone, or with temozolomide cycles. The V12 visit happened in week 35, and the V13 visit happened in week 47.

Trimming removed 0 bases at V and 0 bases at J, with 7 bases between. This CDR3 has 16 amino acids. Germline CDR1 reads SGHDT; CDR2 reads YYEEEE. Sequencing was performed with immunoSEQ multiplex PCR; in TCRdb, only in-frame clones are kept and a portion is missing. The sample carries 34,000 or so clones, approximately 80% recorded once. The time point: week 35, safety follow-up. Vaccination used 300 ug of mutant IDH1 20-mer peptide per dose, with topical imiquimod. The sample was PBMCs, taken from a glioma patient whose treatment included an IDH1 peptide vaccine. The chain employs TRBV5-6 and TRBJ1-6; D unclear. The sequence derives from a woman in her forties with glioma. The CDR3 here is CASSLEPNSYNSPLHF. In DNA, the CDR3 is TGTGCCAGCAGCTTGGAACCGAACTCCTATAATTCACCCCTCCACTTT. Combining the CDR3 with reference TRBV5-6 and TRBJ1-6 gives the whole variable domain DAGVTQSPTHLIKTRGQQVTLRCSPKSGHDTVSWYQQALGQGPQFIFQYYEEEERQRGNFPDRFSGHQFPNYSSELNVNALLLGDSALYLCASSLEPNSYNSPLHFGNGTRLTVT.